The next 11 T cell receptor beta chains were all read from a single sample in a study of T cell responses to AZD1222 COVID-19 vaccine (dated by TCRdb to the early 2020s). The sample's time point label is to be understood as: about 28 days (+/-7) after the second vaccine dose. To prepare the library, the immunoSEQ multiplex PCR assay was applied. The table was pulled from immuneACCESS by TCRdb, which kept in-frame rearrangements only. Such tables lose some clones; where checked, under half of the loss comes from unresolved V genes, and the rest has no known cause. For this sample the table gives more than 110,000 clones, of which 90% to 95% were detected only once. The ten largest make up 3% to 4% of the sample. The sample consisted of peripheral blood, taken 28 days after the second AZD1222 dose. The source of these receptors is an adult who received the AZD1222 COVID-19 vaccine.

The V gene is TRBV18, the J gene TRBJ1-2; D is uncertain. V lost 6 bases and J 5 bases, leaving 22 bases between the germline ends. CDR3 length: 16 amino acids. Germline V CDR1 and CDR2: KGHSH, LQKENI. The CDR3 bases are TGTGCCAGCTCTCTAGTAACCGAGTTGAAATCTTATGGCTACACCTTC. Protein product: CASSLVTELKSYGYTF.

The rearrangement uses TRBV5-6 and TRBJ2-2; TRBD2 matches at 10 bases. CDR1 is SGHDT and CDR2 is YYEEEE in the germline V gene. The CDR3 loop spans 16 amino acids. V dropped 0 bases and J dropped 4; count of bases not matched to a gene: 3. DNA of the CDR3: TGTGCCAGCAGCTTGGAGGGACTAGCGATCACCGGGGAGCTGTTTTTT. Translated, it gives CASSLEGLAITGELFF.

The chain couples TRBV7-3 to TRBJ2-3; 9 nucleotides line up with TRBD2. The V gene's germline CDR1 is SGHTA and CDR2 FQGTGA. CDR3 size: 17 residues. V dropped 3 bases and J dropped 3; count of bases not matched to a gene: 10. This CDR3 reads CASSLGDGTSLTDTQYF. The CDR3 DNA reads as TGTGCCAGCAGCTTGGGTGACGGGACTAGCCTAACAGATACGCAGTATTTT. The whole variable domain, remainder taken from reference TRBV7-3 and TRBJ2-3, is GAGVSQTPSNKVTEKGKYVELRCDPISGHTALYWYRQSLGQGPEFLIYFQGTGAADDSGLPNDRFFAVRPEGSVSTLKIQRTERGDSAVYLCASSLGDGTSLTDTQYFGPGTRLTVL.

The V and J genes are TRBV6-4 and TRBJ2-1; possible D gene TRBD1, 6 bases. V dropped 7 bases and J dropped 0 bases, with 10 bases sitting between them. Germline CDR1 reads MRHNA; CDR2 reads SNTAGT. This CDR3 has 14 residues. CDR3 sequence (DNA): TGTGCCAGCAAGGCAGGGGCCTCCTACAATGAGCAGTTCTTC. This sequence encodes CASKAGASYNEQFF.

The gene calls are TRBV19 and TRBJ1-5, with 7 bases identical to TRBD1. The V segment lost 7 bases and the J segment 7 bases; nucleotides outside the gene matches: 16. The CDR3 contains 16 residues. Germline V CDR1 and CDR2: LNHDA, SQIVND (reference sequence). This chain's CDR3 is CASTLRTGALGQPQHF. CDR3 DNA: TGTGCCAGTACCTTACGGACAGGCGCCTTGGGGCAGCCCCAGCATTTT.

The rearrangement uses TRBV28 and TRBJ1-1, with TRBD1 identical over 7 bases. Unmatched junction bases numbered 12, after V lost 8 bases and J lost 3 bases. This CDR3 region has 15 residues. Germline V gives CDR1 MDHEN, CDR2 SYDVKM. The CDR3 sequence: CASAITGEWDTEAFF. CDR3 sequence (DNA): TGTGCCAGCGCCATAACAGGGGAATGGGACACTGAAGCTTTCTTT. Full variable domain (rest looked up from reference TRBV28 and TRBJ1-1): DVKVTQSSRYLVKRTGEKVFLECVQDMDHENMFWYRQDPGLGLRLIYFSYDVKMKEKGDIPEGYSVSREKKERFSLILESASTNQTSMYLCASAITGEWDTEAFFGQGTRLTVV.

This clone was observed once. The genes are TRBV4-1 and TRBJ2-1, with 8 bases that match TRBD1. CDR3 length: 16 amino acids. Germline lookup yields CDR1 MGHRA and CDR2 YSYEKL. V gave up 0 bases and J gave up 3 bases; unmatched junction bases: 4. Here the CDR3 reads CASSQDRTGNYNEQFF. The CDR3 coding sequence is TGCGCCAGCAGCCAAGATCGGACAGGGAACTACAATGAGCAGTTCTTC.

This chain joins TRBV5-1 and TRBJ2-7; 7 nucleotides agree with TRBD1. Germline V gene lookup returns CDR1 SGHRS and CDR2 YFSETQ. Trimming took 4 bases from V and 2 from J; bases not matched to a gene: 9. The CDR3 is made up of 15 amino acids. The CDR3, as DNA: TGCGCCAGCAGCCCACAGGGACAGACCCCCTACGAGCAGTACTTC. Residues: CASSPQGQTPYEQYF.

The chain carries TRBV28 and TRBJ1-3; weak D call: TRBD1 (6 bases). The CDR3 sequence is 15 residues long. CDR1 MDHEN and CDR2 SYDVKM come from the germline V gene. V was clipped by 6 bases and J by 0 bases, with 12 bases between them. CDR3 protein: CASSQDRYSGNTIYF. The CDR3 nucleotides read TGTGCCAGCAGCCAAGACAGGTACTCTGGAAACACCATATATTTT.

This chain joins TRBV20-1 and TRBJ1-6; 10 bases are a match to TRBD1. The CDR3 runs 15 residues. The germline gives CDR1 DFQATT, CDR2 SNEGSKA (reference sequence). V shed 3 bases and J 9 bases; nucleotides not matched to a gene: 8. DNA of the CDR3: TGCAGTGCTAGTGTCCAGGACAGGGGGTTTTCACCCCTCCACTTT. Residues: CSASVQDRGFSPLHF.

The chain combines TRBV29-1 with TRBJ1-1; D gene unclear. The CDR3 is 13 amino acids. Per the germline V gene, CDR1 is SQVTM and CDR2 is ANQGSEA. Trimming removed 7 bases from V and 0 bases from J, with 12 bases in between. The CDR3 reads CSARVFLNTEAFF. As DNA, the CDR3 is TGCAGCGCCCGGGTCTTTTTGAACACTGAAGCTTTCTTT.